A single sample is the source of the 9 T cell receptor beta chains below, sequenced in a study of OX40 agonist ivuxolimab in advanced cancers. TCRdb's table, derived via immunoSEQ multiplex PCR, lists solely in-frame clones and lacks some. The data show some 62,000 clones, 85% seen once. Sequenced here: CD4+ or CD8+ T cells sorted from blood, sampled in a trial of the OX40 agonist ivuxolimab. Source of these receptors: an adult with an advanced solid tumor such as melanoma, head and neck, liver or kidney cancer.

The CDR3 loop reads CASSPAGGTVRETQYF. For the CDR3, the DNA is TGTGCCAGCAGCCCAGCGGGGGGGACGGTCCGGGAGACCCAGTACTTC. The chain employs TRBV7-2 and TRBJ2-5; 10 nucleotides match TRBD2. The CDR3 has 16 residues. Trimming cost V 5 bases and J 5 bases; bases outside gene matches: 11. The germline V gene encodes CDR1 SGHTA and CDR2 FQGNSA.

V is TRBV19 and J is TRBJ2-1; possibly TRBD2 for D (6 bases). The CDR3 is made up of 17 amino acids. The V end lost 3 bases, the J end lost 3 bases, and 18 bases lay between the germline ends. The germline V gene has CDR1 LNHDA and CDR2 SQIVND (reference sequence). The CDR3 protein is CASSIGQVTSYYNEQFF. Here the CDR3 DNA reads TGTGCCAGTAGTATTGGGCAGGTGACTAGTTACTACAATGAGCAGTTCTTC.

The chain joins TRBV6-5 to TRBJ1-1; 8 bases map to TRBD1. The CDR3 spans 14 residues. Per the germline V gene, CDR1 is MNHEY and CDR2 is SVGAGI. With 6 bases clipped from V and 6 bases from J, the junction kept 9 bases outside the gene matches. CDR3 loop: CASSPLDRGAEAFF. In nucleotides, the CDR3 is TGTGCCAGCAGCCCTCTTGACAGGGGAGCTGAAGCTTTCTTT.

The CDR3 nucleotides read TGTGCCAGCAGTTTTCGGTCGGGACAGGGATCCTACGAGCAGTACTTC. Its translation: CASSFRSGQGSYEQYF. This sequence joins TRBV28 and TRBJ2-7, with 9 bases fitting TRBD1. The V gene's germline CDR1 is MDHEN and CDR2 SYDVKM. This CDR3 spans 16 amino acids. After removal of 3 bases from V and 1 base from J, the junction contained 7 bases not matched to a gene. Drawing the rest from reference TRBV28 and TRBJ2-7, the complete variable domain is DVKVTQSSRYLVKRTGEKVFLECVQDMDHENMFWYRQDPGLGLRLIYFSYDVKMKEKGDIPEGYSVSREKKERFSLILESASTNQTSMYLCASSFRSGQGSYEQYFGPGTRLTVT.

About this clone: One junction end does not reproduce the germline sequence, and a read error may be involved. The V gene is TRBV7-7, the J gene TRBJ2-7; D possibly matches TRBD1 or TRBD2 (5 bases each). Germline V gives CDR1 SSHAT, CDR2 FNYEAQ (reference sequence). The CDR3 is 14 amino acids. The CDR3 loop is CASSQGPLMYEQYF. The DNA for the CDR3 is TGTGCTAGCAGCCAGGGACCACTCATGTACGAGCAGTACTTC. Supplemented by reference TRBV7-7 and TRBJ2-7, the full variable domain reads GAGVSQSPRYKVTKRGQDVTLRCDPISSHATLYWYQQALGQGPEFLTYFNYEAQPDKSGLPSDRFSAERPEGSISTLTIQRTEQRDSAMYRCASSQGPLMYEQYFGPGTRLTVT.

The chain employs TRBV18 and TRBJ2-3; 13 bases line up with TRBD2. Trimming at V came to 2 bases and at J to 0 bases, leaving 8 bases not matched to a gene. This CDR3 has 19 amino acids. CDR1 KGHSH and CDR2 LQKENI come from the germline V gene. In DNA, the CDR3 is TGTGCCAGCTCACCAGTGGACCCGGGACTAGCGGGAAGCACAGATACGCAGTATTTT. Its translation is CASSPVDPGLAGSTDTQYF.

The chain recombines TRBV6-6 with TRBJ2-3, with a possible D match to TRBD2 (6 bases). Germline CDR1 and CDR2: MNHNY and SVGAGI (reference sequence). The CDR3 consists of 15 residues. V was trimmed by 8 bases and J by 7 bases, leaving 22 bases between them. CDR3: CASALRASEGNTQYF. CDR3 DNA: TGTGCCAGCGCCCTCCGGGCTAGCGAGGGGAATACGCAGTATTTT.

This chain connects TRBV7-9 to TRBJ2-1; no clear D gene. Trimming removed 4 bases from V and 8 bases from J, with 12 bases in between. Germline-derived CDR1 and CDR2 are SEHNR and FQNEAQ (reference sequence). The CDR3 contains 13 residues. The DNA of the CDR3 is TGTGCCAGCAGCTCTACTACAATCTATGAGCAGTTCTTC. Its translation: CASSSTTIYEQFF.

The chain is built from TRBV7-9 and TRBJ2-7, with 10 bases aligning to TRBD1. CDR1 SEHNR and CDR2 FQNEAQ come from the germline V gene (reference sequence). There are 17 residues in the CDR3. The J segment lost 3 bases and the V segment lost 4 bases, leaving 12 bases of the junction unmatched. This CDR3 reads CASSSPSTGGVLYEQYF. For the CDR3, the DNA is TGTGCCAGCAGCTCTCCCTCGACAGGGGGCGTGCTCTACGAGCAGTACTTC.